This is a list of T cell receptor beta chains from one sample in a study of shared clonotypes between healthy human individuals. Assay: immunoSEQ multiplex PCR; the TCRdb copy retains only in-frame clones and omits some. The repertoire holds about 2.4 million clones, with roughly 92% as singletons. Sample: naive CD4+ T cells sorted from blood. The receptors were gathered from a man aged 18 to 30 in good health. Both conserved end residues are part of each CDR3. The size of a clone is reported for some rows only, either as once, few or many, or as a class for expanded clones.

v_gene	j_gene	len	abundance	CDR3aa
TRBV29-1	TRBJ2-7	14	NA	CSVEAGTTVDEQYF
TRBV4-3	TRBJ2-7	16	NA	CASSHRTSGSLYEQYF
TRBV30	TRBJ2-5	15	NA	CAWGGSPRGKETQYF
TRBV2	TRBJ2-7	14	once	CASRSSSASYEQYF
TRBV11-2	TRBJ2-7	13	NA	CASSLGGVYEQYF
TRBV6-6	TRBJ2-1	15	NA	CASRTGTSGYNEQFF
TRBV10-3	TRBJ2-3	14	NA	CAARGYRRTDTQYF
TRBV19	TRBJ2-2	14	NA	CASRGTSGRQELFF
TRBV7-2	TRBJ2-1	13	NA	CASSLRRAAEQFF
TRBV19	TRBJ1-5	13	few	CASSGEGNQPQHF